One and the same sample provided the 24 T cell receptor beta chains below, sequenced in a study of shared clonotypes between healthy human individuals. The method was immunoSEQ multiplex PCR; TCRdb's version includes in-frame clones alone and lacks a portion of them. The table includes roughly 1,800,000 clones, less than 95% detected once. CD45RO-negative CD8 cells positively selected for CCR7 made up the naive population, which excluded terminally differentiated effector memory CD45RA+ cells. The source material was naive CD8+ T cells sorted from blood. All receptors come from a man aged 18 to 29 in good health.

This rearrangement joins TRBV6-6 to TRBJ2-5; 7 bases line up with TRBD2. The CDR3 has 15 amino acids. Unmatched junction bases numbered 5, after V lost 2 bases and J lost 2 bases. CDR1 and CDR2 (germline): MNHNY, SVGAGI (reference sequence). The CDR3 region has the DNA TGTGCCAGCAGTTACGGCAGGGAGGGACAAGAGACCCAGTACTTC. Amino acids: CASSYGREGQETQYF.

This chain uses TRBV27 with TRBJ2-5, with 10 bases fitting TRBD2. This CDR3 contains 11 residues. Germline CDR1 is MNHEY and CDR2 is SMNVEV (reference sequence). For the CDR3, the DNA is TGTACAGCGGGGGGGCCCGAGACCCAGTACTTC. It specifies CTAGGPETQYF.

CDR3 in amino acids: CASSRTTGGADEQYF. CDR3 in DNA: TGTGCCAGCAGCCGCACGACAGGGGGCGCGGACGAGCAGTACTTC. This chain joins TRBV5-4 and TRBJ2-7; 10 bases agree with TRBD1. The germline V gene encodes CDR1 SGHNT and CDR2 YYREEE (reference sequence). Losses at the gene ends were 4 bases for V and 5 bases for J; bases not matched to a gene: 9. This CDR3 has 15 residues. Full variable domain (outside the CDR3, taken from reference TRBV5-4 and TRBJ2-7): ETGVTQSPTHLIKTRGQQVTLRCSSQSGHNTVSWYQQALGQGPQFIFQYYREEENGRGNFPPRFSGLQFPNYSSELNVNALELDDSALYLCASSRTTGGADEQYFGPGTRLTVT.

The chain combines TRBV6-5 with TRBJ2-5, with 10 nucleotides matching TRBD1. The germline V gene encodes CDR1 MNHEY and CDR2 SVGAGI. V shed 6 bases and J 5 bases; nucleotides not matched to a gene: 3. This CDR3 region has 13 residues. CDR3 in DNA: TGTGCCAGCAGGACAGGGGGCTGGGAGACCCAGTACTTC. Its translation: CASRTGGWETQYF.

The genes are TRBV27 and TRBJ2-1; weak D call: TRBD2 (6 bases). The CDR3 runs to 16 residues. V was cut by 4 bases and J by 6 bases, with 19 bases left in between. CDR1 is MNHEY and CDR2 is SMNVEV in the germline V gene (reference sequence). The CDR3 spells CASSYGAGSAGNEQFF. The CDR3 DNA reads as TGTGCCAGCAGTTATGGTGCGGGATCCGCGGGCAATGAGCAGTTCTTC.

CDR3 coding DNA: TGTGCCAGCAGTAAGACAGGTAACAATGAGCAGTTCTTC. This gives the protein CASSKTGNNEQFF. The chain uses TRBV28 and TRBJ2-1, with a weak D call TRBD1 (6 bases). The germline V gene encodes CDR1 MDHEN and CDR2 SYDVKM. The V end was cut by 5 bases, the J end by 5 bases, with 10 bases between. The CDR3 runs 13 residues.

V and J are TRBV6-5 and TRBJ1-5; TRBD1 aligns across 8 bases. The CDR3 is made up of 15 amino acids. From germline, CDR1 is MNHEY and CDR2 SVGAGI. V was pared by 2 bases and J by 5 bases, with 5 bases of the junction left unmatched. CDR3 DNA: TGTGCCAGCAGTTACGGGACAGGTAGGGATCAGCCCCAGCATTTT. It specifies CASSYGTGRDQPQHF.

The rearrangement links TRBV11-1 to TRBJ2-7; no clear D. The CDR3 is 13 residues long. Trimming pared 4 bases from V and 2 bases from J, leaving 9 bases between. From germline, CDR1 is SGHAT and CDR2 FQDESV (reference sequence). The CDR3 DNA follows: TGTGCCAGCAGCTCCCCGACGGCCTACGAGCAGTACTTC. Encoded protein: CASSSPTAYEQYF.

The chain couples TRBV14 to TRBJ1-1, with no clear D. Germline CDR1 SGHDN, CDR2 FVKESK. The CDR3 is 17 residues long. Deletions cut 2 bases from V and 0 bases from J, with 16 bases between. The CDR3 region is CASSQYQIWGVNTEAFF. DNA for the CDR3: TGTGCCAGCAGCCAATACCAGATCTGGGGAGTGAACACTGAAGCTTTCTTT.

CDR3 nucleotide sequence: TGTGCCAGTAGTCCTCCCTTTACAGCAGAAGCCTACAATGAGCAGTTCTTC. Protein sequence: CASSPPFTAEAYNEQFF. V and J are TRBV19 and TRBJ2-1; the D is unclear. Per germline, CDR1 LNHDA and CDR2 SQIVND (reference sequence). Trimming cost V 5 bases and J 2 bases, with 19 bases left between them. The CDR3 length is 17 residues.

This clone has only one observation. The chain uses TRBV5-1 and TRBJ1-1, with D uncertain. The CDR3 runs 14 residues. Germline assignment: CDR1 SGHRS and CDR2 YFSETQ. With 4 bases removed from V and 4 bases from J, the gap between germline ends came to 14 bases. The CDR3 nucleotides read TGCGCCAGCAGCGAAATAGGGCCGGCCACTGAAGCTTTCTTT. Translated: CASSEIGPATEAFF. Supplemented by reference TRBV5-1 and TRBJ1-1, the full variable domain reads KAGVTQTPRYLIKTRGQQVTLSCSPISGHRSVSWYQQTPGQGLQFLFEYFSETQRNKGNFPGRFSGRQFSNSRSEMNVSTLELGDSALYLCASSEIGPATEAFFGQGTRLTVV.

V is TRBV27 and J is TRBJ1-4; no firm D call. This CDR3 is built from 13 residues. CDR1 is MNHEY and CDR2 is SMNVEV in the germline V gene (reference sequence). The germline V and J ends were trimmed by 6 bases and 1 base, with 6 bases remaining between them. CDR3 sequence: CASRSLTNEKLFF. In nucleotides, the CDR3 is TGTGCCAGCAGAAGTTTAACTAATGAAAAACTGTTTTTT.

This chain links TRBV7-3 with TRBJ2-7; no clear D gene. In germline, CDR1 is SGHTA, CDR2 FQGTGA. This CDR3 is 16 amino acids long. Trimming cost V 0 bases and J 2 bases, with 14 bases left between them. The CDR3 loop is CASSLTIPPFTYEQYF. The CDR3 DNA is TGTGCCAGCAGCTTAACGATTCCCCCATTTACCTACGAGCAGTACTTC.

The chain recombines TRBV6-6 with TRBJ2-3; TRBD2 is a possible D gene (5 bases). Germline CDR1 is MNHNY and CDR2 is SVGAGI (reference sequence). The CDR3 contains 13 residues. V lost 6 bases to trimming and J lost 6 bases, with 13 bases between them. CDR3 nucleotides: TGTGCCAGCAGCCGCGGAGGAGGTGATACGCAGTATTTT. Protein sequence: CASSRGGGDTQYF.

The CDR3 region has the DNA TGTGCCAGTAGGGGGGCCAATTCACCCCTCCACTTT. It encodes CASRGANSPLHF. The gene calls are TRBV11-2 and TRBJ1-6; weak D call: TRBD1 (6 bases). V dropped 9 bases and J dropped 7 bases, with 10 bases sitting between them. The germline V gene has CDR1 SGHAT and CDR2 FQNNGV. The CDR3 runs 12 residues.

The chain joins TRBV9 to TRBJ1-1; D is uncertain. The germline V gene encodes CDR1 SGDLS and CDR2 YYNGEE. The V end lost 1 base, the J end lost 0 bases, and 4 bases lay between the germline ends. The CDR3 is made up of 13 amino acids. CDR3 nucleotide sequence: TGTGCCAGCAGCGTACGAATGAACACTGAAGCTTTCTTT. It encodes CASSVRMNTEAFF. Looking up the rest from reference TRBV9 and TRBJ1-1 gives the full variable domain: DSGVTQTPKHLITATGQRVTLRCSPRSGDLSVYWYQQSLDQGLQFLIQYYNGEERAKGNILERFSAQQFPDLHSELNLSSLELGDSALYFCASSVRMNTEAFFGQGTRLTVV.

Concerning this clone: Other DNA sequences of this sample code for an identical CDR3. The chain uses TRBV7-9 and TRBJ2-7; no reliable D call. The CDR3 has 12 residues. Per the germline V gene, CDR1 is SEHNR and CDR2 is FQNEAQ (reference sequence). V dropped 1 base and J dropped 6 bases, with 7 bases sitting between them. CDR3 nucleotides: TGTGCCAGCAGCTTAGAGGGTGGCGAGCAGTACTTC. Amino acids: CASSLEGGEQYF.

The gene calls are TRBV18 and TRBJ2-2; TRBD1 might be the D (6 bases). CDR3 size: 14 residues. Germline-derived CDR1 and CDR2 are KGHSH and LQKENI. V was shortened by 4 bases and J by 6 bases, with 12 bases between the two germline ends. The CDR3 loop reads CASSHTGYAGELFF. The DNA of the CDR3 is TGTGCCAGCTCACACACAGGGTACGCCGGGGAGCTGTTTTTT. The complete variable domain, with remaining parts taken from reference TRBV18 and TRBJ2-2, reads NAGVMQNPRHLVRRRGQEARLRCSPMKGHSHVYWYRQLPEEGLKFMVYLQKENIIDESGMPKERFSAEFPKEGPSILRIQQVVRGDSAAYFCASSHTGYAGELFFGEGSRLTVL.

The gene calls are TRBV7-9 and TRBJ1-2; D uncertain. This CDR3 contains 17 residues. Trimming took off 4 bases at V and 4 bases at J, with 22 bases between the two ends. CDR1 is SEHNR, CDR2 FQNEAQ, per germline (reference sequence). The CDR3: CASSSTLLLSGFYGYTF. The CDR3 DNA is TGTGCCAGCAGCTCCACCCTTCTGTTGTCGGGGTTCTATGGCTACACCTTC.

This clone was counted a single time. This chain joins TRBV11-2 and TRBJ2-3, with D possibly TRBD1 on 7 matching bases. The CDR3 has 15 amino acids. Germline assignment: CDR1 SGHAT and CDR2 FQNNGV. V was clipped by 4 bases and J by 4 bases, with 15 bases between them. This CDR3 reads CASSSSGGPSDTQYF. CDR3 coding DNA: TGTGCCAGCAGCTCCTCAGGGGGGCCATCAGATACGCAGTATTTT.

The rearrangement uses TRBV5-1 and TRBJ2-7; D unresolved. Germline CDR1 is SGHRS and CDR2 is YFSETQ. The length of the CDR3 is 15 residues. V lost 0 bases to trimming and J lost 7 bases, with 17 bases between them. The CDR3 coding sequence is TGCGCCAGCAGCTTGGGTTATGGCATATTGCGGGAGCAGTACTTC. Translation: CASSLGYGILREQYF.

This rearrangement joins TRBV15 to TRBJ2-3, with D possibly being TRBD1 (6 bases). This CDR3 contains 14 residues. Trimming took 4 bases from V and 2 from J, leaving 10 bases between them. CDR1 and CDR2 (germline): LNHNV, YYDKDF (reference sequence). CDR3 DNA sequence: TGTGCCACCAGCACCGGGACATTCACAGATACGCAGTATTTT. As protein: CATSTGTFTDTQYF.

This clone was counted a few times. The V call is TRBV7-9, the J call TRBJ1-2; D not certain. Germline CDR1 is SEHNR and CDR2 is FQNEAQ (reference sequence). V gave up 3 bases and J gave up 6 bases, with 11 bases separating them. The CDR3 is 13 residues long. The CDR3 region is CASSFAGGNGYTF. In DNA, the CDR3 is TGTGCCAGCAGCTTCGCAGGAGGCAATGGCTACACCTTC.

The genes are TRBV28 and TRBJ1-5, with 12 nucleotides matching TRBD1. V trimming: 6 bases; J trimming: 5 bases; junction bases outside the gene matches: 11. Germline V gene sequence: CDR1 MDHEN, CDR2 SYDVKM. This CDR3 region has 17 residues. The CDR3 region is CASSWGQGAEWYQPQHF. CDR3 DNA: TGTGCCAGCAGCTGGGGACAGGGGGCTGAATGGTATCAGCCCCAGCATTTT. The variable domain in full, with the rest retrieved from reference TRBV28 and TRBJ1-5, is DVKVTQSSRYLVKRTGEKVFLECVQDMDHENMFWYRQDPGLGLRLIYFSYDVKMKEKGDIPEGYSVSREKKERFSLILESASTNQTSMYLCASSWGQGAEWYQPQHFGDGTRLSIL.